This T cell receptor beta chain was sequenced for a study of technical replicates of blood from a handful of donors. The CDR3 runs to 14 residues. V lost 3 bases, J lost 10 bases, and 6 bases stayed unmatched. Germline values: CDR1 SGDLS, CDR2 YYNGEE. Sequencing used immunoSEQ multiplex PCR; TCRdb keeps in-frame clones, though not all of them. Of over 60,000 clones in the sample, just over 90% were seen once. The source material was T cells isolated from PBMCs. The chain carries TRBV9 and TRBJ2-1; 11 positions match TRBD2. The sequence was collected from a human donor in good health. The DNA for the CDR3 is TGTGCCAGCAGCGCACTAGCGGGGGAAGGGGAGCAGTTCTTC. Protein product: CASSALAGEGEQFF.